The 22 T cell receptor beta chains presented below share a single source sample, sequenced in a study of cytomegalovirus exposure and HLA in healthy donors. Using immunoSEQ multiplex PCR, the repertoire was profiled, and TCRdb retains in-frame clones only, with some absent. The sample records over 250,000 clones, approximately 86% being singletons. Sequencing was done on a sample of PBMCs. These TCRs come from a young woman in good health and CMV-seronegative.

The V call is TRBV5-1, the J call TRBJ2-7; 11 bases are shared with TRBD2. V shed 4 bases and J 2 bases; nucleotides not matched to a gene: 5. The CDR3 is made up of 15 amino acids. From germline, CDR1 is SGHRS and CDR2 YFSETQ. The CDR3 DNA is TGCGCCAGCAGCCCACTAGCGGGGGTAACCTACGAGCAGTACTTC. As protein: CASSPLAGVTYEQYF.

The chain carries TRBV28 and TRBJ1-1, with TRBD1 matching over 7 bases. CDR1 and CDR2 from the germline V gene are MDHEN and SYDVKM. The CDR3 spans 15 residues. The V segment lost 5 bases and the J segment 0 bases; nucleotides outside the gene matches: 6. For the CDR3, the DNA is TGTGCCAGCAGTCCCGCGGGACAGATGAACACTGAAGCTTTCTTT. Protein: CASSPAGQMNTEAFF.

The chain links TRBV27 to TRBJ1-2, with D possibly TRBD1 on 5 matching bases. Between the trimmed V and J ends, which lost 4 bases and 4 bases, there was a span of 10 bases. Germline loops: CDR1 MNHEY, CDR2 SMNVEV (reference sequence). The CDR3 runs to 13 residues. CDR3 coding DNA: TGTGCCAGCAGTTCAACAGGACCCTATGGCTACACCTTC. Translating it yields CASSSTGPYGYTF.

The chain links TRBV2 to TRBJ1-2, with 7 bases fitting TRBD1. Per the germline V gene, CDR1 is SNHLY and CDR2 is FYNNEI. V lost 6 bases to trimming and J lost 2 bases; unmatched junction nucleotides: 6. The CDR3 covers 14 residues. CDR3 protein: CASSLTGENYGYTF. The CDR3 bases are TGTGCCAGCAGCCTCACAGGGGAGAACTATGGCTACACCTTC.

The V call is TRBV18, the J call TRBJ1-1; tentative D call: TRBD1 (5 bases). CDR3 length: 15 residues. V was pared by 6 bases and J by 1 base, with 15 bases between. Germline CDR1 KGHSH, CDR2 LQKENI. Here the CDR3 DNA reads TGTGCCAGCTCCCCTTTTGACAGAAAGAACACTGAAGCTTTCTTT. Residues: CASSPFDRKNTEAFF.

The CDR3, as DNA: TGTGCCTGGAGCGCCCGAGGCAATCAGCCCCAGCATTTT. It codes for CAWSARGNQPQHF. The chain carries TRBV30 and TRBJ1-5; no reliable D call. Germline V gene sequence: CDR1 GTSNPN, CDR2 SVGIG (reference sequence). This CDR3 has 13 amino acids. The V gene lost 3 bases and the J gene lost 2 bases, with 8 bases spanning the gap.

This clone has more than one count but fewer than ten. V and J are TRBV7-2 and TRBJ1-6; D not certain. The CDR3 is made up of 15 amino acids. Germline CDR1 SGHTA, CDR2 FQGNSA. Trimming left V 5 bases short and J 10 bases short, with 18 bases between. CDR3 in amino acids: CASSARHQSSSPLHF. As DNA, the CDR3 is TGTGCCAGCAGCGCACGACACCAATCCAGCTCACCCCTCCACTTT.

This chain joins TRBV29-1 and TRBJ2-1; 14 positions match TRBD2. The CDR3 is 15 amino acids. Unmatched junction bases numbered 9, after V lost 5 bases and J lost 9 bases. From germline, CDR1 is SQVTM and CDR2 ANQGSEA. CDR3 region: CSVPGLAGALGEQFF. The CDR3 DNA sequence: TGCAGCGTTCCGGGACTAGCGGGAGCCCTCGGTGAGCAGTTCTTC.

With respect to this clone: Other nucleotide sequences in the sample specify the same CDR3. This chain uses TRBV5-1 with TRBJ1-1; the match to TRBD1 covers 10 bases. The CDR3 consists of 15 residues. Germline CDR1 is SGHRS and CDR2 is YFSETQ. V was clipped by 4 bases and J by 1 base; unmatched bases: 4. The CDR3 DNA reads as TGCGCCAGCAGCCCGGGGGACAGGGGGAACACTGAAGCTTTCTTT. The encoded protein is CASSPGDRGNTEAFF.

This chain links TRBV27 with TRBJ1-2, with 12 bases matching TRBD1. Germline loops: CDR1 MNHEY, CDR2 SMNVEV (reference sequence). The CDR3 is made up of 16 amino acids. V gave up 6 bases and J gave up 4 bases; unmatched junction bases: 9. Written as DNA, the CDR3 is TGTGCCAGCAGCCCGGGACAGGGGGCGTTAATCTATGGCTACACCTTC. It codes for CASSPGQGALIYGYTF.

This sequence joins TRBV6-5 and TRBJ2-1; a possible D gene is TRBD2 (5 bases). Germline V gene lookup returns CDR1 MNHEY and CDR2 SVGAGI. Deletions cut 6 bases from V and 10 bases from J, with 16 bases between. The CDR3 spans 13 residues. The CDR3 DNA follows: TGTGCCAGCAGCCCACTTCAGTGGAGGGAGCAGTTCTTC. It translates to CASSPLQWREQFF.

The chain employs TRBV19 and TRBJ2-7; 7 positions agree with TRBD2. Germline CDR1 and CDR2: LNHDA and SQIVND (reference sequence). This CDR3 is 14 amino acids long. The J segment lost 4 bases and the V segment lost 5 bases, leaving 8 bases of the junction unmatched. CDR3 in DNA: TGTGCCAGTAGTGACCGGGGGGTAAGATACGAGCAGTACTTC. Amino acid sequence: CASSDRGVRYEQYF.

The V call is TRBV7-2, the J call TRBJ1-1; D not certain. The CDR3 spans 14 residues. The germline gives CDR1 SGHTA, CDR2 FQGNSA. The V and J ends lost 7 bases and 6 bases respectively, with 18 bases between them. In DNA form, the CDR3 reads TGTGCCAGCACCTATGGGGAGTGGAGAGCTGAAGCTTTCTTT. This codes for CASTYGEWRAEAFF.

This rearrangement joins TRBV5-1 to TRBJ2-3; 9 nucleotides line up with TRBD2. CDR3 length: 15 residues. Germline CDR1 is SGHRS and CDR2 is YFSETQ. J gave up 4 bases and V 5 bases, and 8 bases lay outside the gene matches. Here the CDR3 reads CASRSTAGGPDTQYF. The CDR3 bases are TGCGCCAGCAGGTCGACCGCGGGGGGGCCAGATACGCAGTATTTT. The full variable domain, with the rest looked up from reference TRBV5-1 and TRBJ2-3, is KAGVTQTPRYLIKTRGQQVTLSCSPISGHRSVSWYQQTPGQGLQFLFEYFSETQRNKGNFPGRFSGRQFSNSRSEMNVSTLELGDSALYLCASRSTAGGPDTQYFGPGTRLTVL.

As DNA, the CDR3 is TGCGCCAGCAGGAGCCAAGAGACCCAGTACTTC. Its protein product is CASRSQETQYF. The rearrangement links TRBV5-1 to TRBJ2-5; D call uncertain. This CDR3 has 11 amino acids. From germline, CDR1 is SGHRS and CDR2 YFSETQ. Trimming cost V 5 bases and J 1 base, with 3 bases left between them.

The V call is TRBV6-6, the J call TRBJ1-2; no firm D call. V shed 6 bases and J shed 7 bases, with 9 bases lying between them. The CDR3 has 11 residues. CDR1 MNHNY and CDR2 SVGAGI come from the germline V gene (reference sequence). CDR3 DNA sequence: TGTGCCAGCAGCGAGGAGGGTGGCTACACCTTC. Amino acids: CASSEEGGYTF.

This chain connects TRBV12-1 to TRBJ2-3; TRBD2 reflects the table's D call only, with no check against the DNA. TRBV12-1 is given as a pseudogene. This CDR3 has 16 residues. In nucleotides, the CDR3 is TGTGCCAGCAGCTCCGGACTAGCGGGAGTAGAAGATACGCAGTATTTT. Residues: CASSSGLAGVEDTQYF.

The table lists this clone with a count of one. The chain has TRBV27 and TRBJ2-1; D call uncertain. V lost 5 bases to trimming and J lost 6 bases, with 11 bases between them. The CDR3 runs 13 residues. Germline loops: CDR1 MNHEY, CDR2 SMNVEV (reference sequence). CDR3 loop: CASSVTTPNEQFF. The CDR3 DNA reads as TGTGCCAGCAGTGTTACTACCCCCAATGAGCAGTTCTTC.

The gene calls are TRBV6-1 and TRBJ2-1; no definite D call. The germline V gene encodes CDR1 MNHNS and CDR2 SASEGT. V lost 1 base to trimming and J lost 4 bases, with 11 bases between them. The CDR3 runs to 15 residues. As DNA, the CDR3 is TGTGCCAGCAGTGAAGGTCTTCTTTTGTACAATGAGCAGTTCTTC. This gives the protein CASSEGLLLYNEQFF.

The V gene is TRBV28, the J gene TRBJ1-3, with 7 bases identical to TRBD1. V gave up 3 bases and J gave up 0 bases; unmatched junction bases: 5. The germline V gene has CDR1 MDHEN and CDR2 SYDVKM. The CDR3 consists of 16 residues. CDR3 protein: CASSLGTVFSGNTIYF. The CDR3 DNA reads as TGTGCCAGCAGTTTGGGGACAGTCTTCTCTGGAAACACCATATATTTT.

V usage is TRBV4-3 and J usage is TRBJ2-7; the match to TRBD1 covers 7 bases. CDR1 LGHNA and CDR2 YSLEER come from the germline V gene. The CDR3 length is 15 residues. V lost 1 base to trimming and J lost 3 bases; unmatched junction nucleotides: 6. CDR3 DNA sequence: TGCGCCAGCAGCCAAGCTAGGGACAGCATCTACGAGCAGTACTTC. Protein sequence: CASSQARDSIYEQYF.

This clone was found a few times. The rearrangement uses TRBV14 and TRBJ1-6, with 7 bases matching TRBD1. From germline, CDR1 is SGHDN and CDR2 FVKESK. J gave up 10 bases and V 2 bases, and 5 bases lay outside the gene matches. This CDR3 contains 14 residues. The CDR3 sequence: CASSQRQGESPLHF. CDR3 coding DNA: TGTGCCAGCAGCCAACGACAGGGAGAATCACCCCTCCACTTT.